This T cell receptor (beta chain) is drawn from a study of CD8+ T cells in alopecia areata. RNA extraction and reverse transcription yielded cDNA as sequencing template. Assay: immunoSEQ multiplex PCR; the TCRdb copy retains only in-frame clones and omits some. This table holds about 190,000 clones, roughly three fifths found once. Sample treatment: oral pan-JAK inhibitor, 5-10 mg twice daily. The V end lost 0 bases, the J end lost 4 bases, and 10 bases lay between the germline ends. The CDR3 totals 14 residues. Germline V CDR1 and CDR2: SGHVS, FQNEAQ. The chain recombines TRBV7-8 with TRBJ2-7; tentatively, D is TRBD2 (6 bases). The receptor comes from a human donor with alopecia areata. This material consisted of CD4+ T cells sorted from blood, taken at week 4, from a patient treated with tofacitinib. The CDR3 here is CASSLATGEYEQYF. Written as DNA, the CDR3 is TGTGCCAGCAGCTTAGCGACGGGGGAGTACGAGCAGTACTTC.